The 24 T cell receptor beta chains given below trace back to one sample, sequenced in a study of blood T cell repertoires in COVID-19 (dated by TCRdb to the early 2020s). Libraries were constructed by the immunoSEQ multiplex PCR assay. TCRdb stores this immuneACCESS table with in-frame sequences only. Part of the clones is absent; in the studies checked, under half of the shortfall reflects unresolved V genes, and no reason is known for the rest. The sample includes about 54,000 clones, with over 70% observed a single time. The top ten clonotypes cover less than 4% of the sample. The sequencing sample was made of peripheral blood. These receptor sequences come from a human donor in a cohort sampled during active COVID-19.

V is TRBV7-9 and J is TRBJ1-5; tentatively, D is TRBD1 (5 bases). Per the germline V gene, CDR1 is SEHNR and CDR2 is FQNEAQ (reference sequence). This CDR3 is built from 15 residues. Trimming took 5 bases from V and 4 from J, leaving 15 bases between them. This CDR3 is CASSIGGEVNQPQHF. In nucleotides, the CDR3 is TGTGCCAGCAGCATCGGGGGGGAAGTGAATCAGCCCCAGCATTTT. Combining the CDR3 with reference TRBV7-9 and TRBJ1-5 gives the whole variable domain DTGVSQNPRHKITKRGQNVTFRCDPISEHNRLYWYRQTLGQGPEFLTYFQNEAQLEKSRLLSDRFSAERPKGSFSTLEIQRTEQGDSAMYLCASSIGGEVNQPQHFGDGTRLSIL.

V is TRBV27 and J is TRBJ1-3; maybe TRBD1 (5 bases). V dropped 4 bases and J dropped 0 bases, with 10 bases sitting between them. CDR3 size: 15 residues. Germline values: CDR1 MNHEY, CDR2 SMNVEV (reference sequence). CDR3 in DNA: TGTGCCAGCAGTTCACAGGCCACCTCTGGAAACACCATATATTTT. As protein: CASSSQATSGNTIYF.

This chain joins TRBV5-1 and TRBJ2-5, with TRBD1 identical over 7 bases. The CDR3 contains 15 residues. Per germline, CDR1 SGHRS and CDR2 YFSETQ. V shed 4 bases, J shed 4 bases, and the junction held 10 bases outside the gene matches. CDR3 in amino acids: CASSRVPDRRETQYF. The CDR3 DNA follows: TGCGCCAGCAGCCGAGTGCCGGACAGGAGAGAGACCCAGTACTTC.

This rearrangement joins TRBV7-6 to TRBJ1-1, with D perhaps matching TRBD1 (6 bases). Trimming removed 5 bases from V and 1 base from J, with 20 bases in between. This CDR3 comprises 17 residues. From germline, CDR1 is SGHVS and CDR2 FNYEAQ. CDR3 in amino acids: CASSPSRVQGSNTEAFF. The CDR3 DNA is TGTGCCAGCAGCCCCTCCAGGGTACAGGGATCGAACACTGAAGCTTTCTTT.

This chain links TRBV7-2 with TRBJ1-2, with 9 bases fitting TRBD1. V dropped 5 bases and J dropped 2; count of bases not matched to a gene: 3. The CDR3 has 14 residues. CDR1 is SGHTA, CDR2 FQGNSA, per germline. The CDR3 sequence: CASSDRGDNYGYTF. In nucleotides, the CDR3 is TGTGCCAGCAGCGACAGGGGGGACAACTATGGCTACACCTTC.

V gene TRBV7-2 combines with J gene TRBJ2-3; weak D call: TRBD2 (7 bases). Trimming removed 2 bases from V and 2 bases from J, with 14 bases in between. Germline CDR1 reads SGHTA; CDR2 reads FQGNSA. This CDR3 has 16 residues. The CDR3 loop reads CASSLRLAGATDTQYF. Written as DNA, the CDR3 is TGTGCCAGCAGCTTACGCCTGGCGGGGGCCACAGATACGCAGTATTTT.

V gene TRBV9 combines with J gene TRBJ2-6; 8 nucleotides agree with TRBD1. Germline V gene sequence: CDR1 SGDLS, CDR2 YYNGEE. Trimming removed 5 bases from V and 1 base from J; junction bases left unmatched: 5. This CDR3 has 16 amino acids. CDR3: CASSYTGGSGANVLTF. The CDR3 coding sequence is TGTGCCAGCAGTTATACAGGGGGGTCTGGGGCCAACGTCCTGACTTTC.

The CDR3 is CASSSQPPGGNTEAFF. In nucleotides, the CDR3 is TGCGCCAGCAGCTCGCAGCCCCCCGGGGGGAACACTGAAGCTTTCTTT. V gene TRBV5-1 combines with J gene TRBJ1-1; tentative D call: TRBD1 (5 bases). Germline V gives CDR1 SGHRS, CDR2 YFSETQ. CDR3 length: 16 residues. V lost 3 bases to trimming and J lost 1 base, with 16 bases between them.

V is TRBV7-9 and J is TRBJ2-2; 8 bases are shared with TRBD1. Per the germline V gene, CDR1 is SEHNR and CDR2 is FQNEAQ (reference sequence). This CDR3 region has 17 residues. Trimming removed 4 bases from V and 1 base from J; junction bases left unmatched: 8. The CDR3: CASSWGQGTGNTGELFF. CDR3 sequence (DNA): TGTGCCAGCAGCTGGGGCCAAGGGACAGGGAACACCGGGGAGCTGTTTTTT.

This clone came up once. Other DNA variants within this sample encode the same CDR3. V is TRBV2 and J is TRBJ2-6, with TRBD1 identical over 8 bases. CDR3 length: 15 residues. J lost 1 base, V lost 5 bases, and 1 base had no gene match. Looked up from germline, CDR1 is SNHLY and CDR2 is FYNNEI. CDR3 in DNA: TGTGCCAGCAGTCGGACAGGGTCTGGGGCCAACGTCCTGACTTTC. It yields the protein CASSRTGSGANVLTF.

This chain joins TRBV29-1 and TRBJ1-6; weak D call: TRBD1 (5 bases). Deletions cut 6 bases from V and 6 bases from J, with 12 bases between. This CDR3 region has 13 residues. Germline V lookup: CDR1 SQVTM, CDR2 ANQGSEA. The CDR3 loop is CSVGSGGNSPLHF. The CDR3 DNA is TGCAGCGTGGGTTCCGGGGGTAATTCACCCCTCCACTTT.

The chain recombines TRBV30 with TRBJ1-6, with D unclear. Germline-derived CDR1 and CDR2 are GTSNPN and SVGIG (reference sequence). The V and J ends lost 3 bases and 0 bases respectively, with 9 bases between them. CDR3 size: 15 residues. Here the CDR3 reads CAWRKEGSYNSPLHF. The CDR3 bases are TGTGCCTGGAGAAAGGAGGGCTCCTATAATTCACCCCTCCACTTT.

The chain uses TRBV7-9 and TRBJ2-1; TRBD2 is a possible D gene (5 bases). The length of the CDR3 is 14 residues. Germline V gene data show CDR1 as SEHNR and CDR2 as FQNEAQ (reference sequence). The germline V and J ends were trimmed by 5 bases and 9 bases, with 17 bases remaining between them. The CDR3 nucleotides are TGTGCCAGCAGCCCCAGGACTGGTAATGGTGAGCAGTTCTTC. It specifies CASSPRTGNGEQFF.

This chain connects TRBV9 to TRBJ2-1, with 9 bases fitting TRBD2. There are 16 residues in the CDR3. Per germline, CDR1 SGDLS and CDR2 YYNGEE. Trimming at V came to 1 base and at J to 0 bases, leaving 2 bases not matched to a gene. The CDR3 sequence is CASSVSGGTSYNEQFF. CDR3 nucleotide sequence: TGTGCCAGCAGCGTAAGCGGGGGGACCTCCTACAATGAGCAGTTCTTC.

The rearrangement links TRBV7-9 to TRBJ2-1; D is ambiguous. This CDR3 contains 16 residues. Per the germline V gene, CDR1 is SEHNR and CDR2 is FQNEAQ (reference sequence). V lost 1 base and J lost 0, with 10 bases in between. In nucleotides, the CDR3 is TGTGCCAGCAGCTTAGAATTCGGTAGCTCCTACAATGAGCAGTTCTTC. This gives the protein CASSLEFGSSYNEQFF.

The chain's CDR3 is CASSWSYQETQYF. The CDR3 DNA sequence: TGTGCCAGCAGCTGGAGCTACCAAGAGACCCAGTACTTC. The V gene is TRBV7-9, the J gene TRBJ2-5; D is unclear. Germline loops: CDR1 SEHNR, CDR2 FQNEAQ (reference sequence). Trimming took off 4 bases at V and 0 bases at J, with 6 bases between the two ends. This CDR3 contains 13 residues.

The chain carries TRBV6-5 and TRBJ1-1; maybe TRBD1 (6 bases). The length of the CDR3 is 15 residues. The germline CDR1 and CDR2 sequences are MNHEY and SVGAGI. Trimming left V 7 bases short and J 5 bases short, with 20 bases between. The CDR3 nucleotides are TGTGCCAGCACGGGGGCCCTGGAGCGGGGGACTGAAGCTTTCTTT. Its translation is CASTGALERGTEAFF.

The chain combines TRBV12-5 with TRBJ1-1; 10 bases fit TRBD1. The ends lost 6 bases at V and 7 bases at J; junction bases unmatched: 8. CDR1 is LGHNT, CDR2 FRNRAP, per germline. The CDR3 length is 14 residues. CDR3 DNA sequence: TGTGCTAGTGGGGCCGGGACAGGGGTAATTGAAGCTTTCTTT. This translates into CASGAGTGVIEAFF.

The chain links TRBV29-1 to TRBJ1-2; 12 bases align to TRBD1. V lost 4 bases, J lost 7 bases, and 4 bases stayed unmatched. This CDR3 has 13 amino acids. Per the germline V gene, CDR1 is SQVTM and CDR2 is ANQGSEA. DNA of the CDR3: TGCAGCGTTGGAGGGACAGGGGGCCGTGGCTACACCTTC. This gives the protein CSVGGTGGRGYTF.

The chain joins TRBV3-1 (or the pseudogene TRBV3-2) to TRBJ1-6; TRBD1 agrees at 7 bases. CDR3 length: 14 amino acids. Germline assignment: CDR1 LGHDT and CDR2 YNNKEL (reference sequence). J gave up 9 bases and V 4 bases, and 6 bases lay outside the gene matches. CDR3 nucleotides: TGTGCCAGCAGCCCGGGACAGTCGAGTTCACCCCTCCACTTT. Amino acid sequence: CASSPGQSSSPLHF.

This chain links TRBV18 with TRBJ2-7; 7 bases align to TRBD1. Germline V gene lookup returns CDR1 KGHSH and CDR2 LQKENI. This CDR3 comprises 12 residues. The V segment lost 6 bases and the J segment 4 bases; nucleotides outside the gene matches: 3. The CDR3 reads CASSGTAYEQYF. The DNA of the CDR3 is TGTGCCAGCTCCGGGACAGCTTACGAGCAGTACTTC.

CDR3 bases: TGTGCCTGCAACATCAGGGTTGGCGATACGCAGTATTTT. This encodes CACNIRVGDTQYF. The chain carries TRBV30 and TRBJ2-3, with a weak D call TRBD1 (5 bases). V lost 6 bases and J 6 bases, leaving 16 bases between the germline ends. There are 13 residues in the CDR3. The germline gives CDR1 GTSNPN, CDR2 SVGIG (reference sequence).

This clone was detected only once. The chain is built from TRBV19 and TRBJ1-5, with TRBD1 as a possible D gene (5 bases). V lost 6 bases and J lost 5, with 17 bases in between. Germline V gene lookup returns CDR1 LNHDA and CDR2 SQIVND (reference sequence). The length of the CDR3 is 15 residues. As DNA, the CDR3 is TGTGCCAGTAGCCCTGACAGAGTGAGTCATCAGCCCCAGCATTTT. It is translated as CASSPDRVSHQPQHF.

The V gene is TRBV6-5, the J gene TRBJ1-1; 10 bases are shared with TRBD1. Germline CDR1 MNHEY, CDR2 SVGAGI. This CDR3 has 14 amino acids. V lost 4 bases and J lost 4; bases outside the gene matches: 3. The CDR3: CASSFRTGGTEAFF. The CDR3 DNA follows: TGTGCCAGCAGTTTCCGGACAGGGGGCACTGAAGCTTTCTTT.